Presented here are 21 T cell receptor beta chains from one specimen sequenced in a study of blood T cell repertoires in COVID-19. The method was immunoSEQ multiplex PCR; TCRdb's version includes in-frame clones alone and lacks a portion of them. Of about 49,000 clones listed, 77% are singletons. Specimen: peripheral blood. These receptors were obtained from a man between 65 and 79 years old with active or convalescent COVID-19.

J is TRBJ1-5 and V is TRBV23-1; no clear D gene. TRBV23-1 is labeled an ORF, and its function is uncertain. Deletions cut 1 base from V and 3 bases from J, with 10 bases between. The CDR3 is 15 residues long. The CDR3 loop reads CASSQYAQLNQPQHF. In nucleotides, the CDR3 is TGCGCCAGCAGTCAATACGCACAGCTCAATCAGCCCCAGCATTTT.

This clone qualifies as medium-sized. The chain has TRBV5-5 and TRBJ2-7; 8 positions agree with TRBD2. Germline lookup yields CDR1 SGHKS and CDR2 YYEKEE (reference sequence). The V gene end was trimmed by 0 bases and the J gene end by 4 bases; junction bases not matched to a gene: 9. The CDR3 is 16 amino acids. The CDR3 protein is CASSLADTGGQYEQYF. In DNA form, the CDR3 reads TGTGCCAGCAGCTTGGCCGATACGGGGGGGCAGTACGAGCAGTACTTC.

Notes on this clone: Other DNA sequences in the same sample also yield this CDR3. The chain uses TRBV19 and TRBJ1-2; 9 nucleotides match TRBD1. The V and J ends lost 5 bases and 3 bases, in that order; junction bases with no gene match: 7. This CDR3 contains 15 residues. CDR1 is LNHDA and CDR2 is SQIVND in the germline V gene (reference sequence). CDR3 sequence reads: CASSPGQGPYYGYTF. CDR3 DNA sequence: TGTGCCAGTAGTCCAGGACAGGGGCCCTACTATGGCTACACCTTC.

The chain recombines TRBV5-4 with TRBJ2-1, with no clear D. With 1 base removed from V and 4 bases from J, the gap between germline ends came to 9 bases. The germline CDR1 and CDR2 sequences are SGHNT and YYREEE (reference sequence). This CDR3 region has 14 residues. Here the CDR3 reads CASSLLGQYNEQFF. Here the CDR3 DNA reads TGTGCCAGCAGCTTGTTGGGCCAGTACAATGAGCAGTTCTTC.

CDR3 loop: CASRDSVGDTEAFF. The CDR3 bases are TGTGCCAGCAGGGACAGTGTTGGAGATACTGAAGCTTTCTTT. The chain employs TRBV25-1 and TRBJ1-1; tentatively, D is TRBD1 (6 bases). Trimming stripped 6 bases from V and 5 bases from J, with 16 bases between. Germline V CDR1 and CDR2: MGHDK, SYGVNS. The CDR3 has 14 residues.

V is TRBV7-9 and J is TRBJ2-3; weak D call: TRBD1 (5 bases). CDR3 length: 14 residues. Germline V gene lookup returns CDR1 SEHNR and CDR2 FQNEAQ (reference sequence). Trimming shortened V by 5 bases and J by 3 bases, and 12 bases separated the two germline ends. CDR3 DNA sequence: TGTGCCAGCAGCCCTACGGCAGGGACAGATACGCAGTATTTT. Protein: CASSPTAGTDTQYF.

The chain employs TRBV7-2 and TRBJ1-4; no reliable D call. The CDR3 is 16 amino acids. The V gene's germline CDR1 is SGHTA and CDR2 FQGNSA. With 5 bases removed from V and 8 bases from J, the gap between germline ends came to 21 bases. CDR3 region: CASSRGGSHATEKLFF. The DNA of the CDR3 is TGTGCCAGCAGCCGGGGAGGGAGCCACGCGACGGAAAAACTGTTTTTT.

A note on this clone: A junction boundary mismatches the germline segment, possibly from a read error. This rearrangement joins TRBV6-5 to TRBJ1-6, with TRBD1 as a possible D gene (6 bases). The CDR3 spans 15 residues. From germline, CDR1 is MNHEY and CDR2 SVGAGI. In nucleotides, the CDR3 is TGTGCCAGCAGTGACTCAGGGGCCCCTGTTTCACCCCTCCACTTT. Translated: CASSDSGAPVSPLHF.

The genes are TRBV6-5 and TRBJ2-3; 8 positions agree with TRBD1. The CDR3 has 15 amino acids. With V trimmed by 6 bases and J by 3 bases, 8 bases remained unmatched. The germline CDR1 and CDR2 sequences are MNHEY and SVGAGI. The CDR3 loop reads CASSSGGKETDTQYF. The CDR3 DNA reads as TGTGCCAGCAGCTCAGGGGGCAAAGAGACAGATACGCAGTATTTT.

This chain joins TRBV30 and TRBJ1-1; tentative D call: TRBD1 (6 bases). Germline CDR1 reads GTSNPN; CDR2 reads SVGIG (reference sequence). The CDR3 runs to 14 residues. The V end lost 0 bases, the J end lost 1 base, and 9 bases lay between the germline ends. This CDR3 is CAWSVGQSNTEAFF. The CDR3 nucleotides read TGTGCCTGGAGTGTAGGACAGTCGAACACTGAAGCTTTCTTT. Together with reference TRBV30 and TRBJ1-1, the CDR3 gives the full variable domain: SQTIHQWPATLVQPVGSPLSLECTVEGTSNPNLYWYRQAAGRGLQLLFYSVGIGQISSEVPQNLSASRPQDRQFILSSKKLLLSDSGFYLCAWSVGQSNTEAFFGQGTRLTVV.

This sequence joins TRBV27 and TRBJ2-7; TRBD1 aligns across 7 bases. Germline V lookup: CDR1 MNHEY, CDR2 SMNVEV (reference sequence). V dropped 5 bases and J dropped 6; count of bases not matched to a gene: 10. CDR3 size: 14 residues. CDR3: CASSPLARGREQYF. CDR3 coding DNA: TGTGCCAGCAGTCCCCTTGCTAGGGGGCGCGAGCAGTACTTC.

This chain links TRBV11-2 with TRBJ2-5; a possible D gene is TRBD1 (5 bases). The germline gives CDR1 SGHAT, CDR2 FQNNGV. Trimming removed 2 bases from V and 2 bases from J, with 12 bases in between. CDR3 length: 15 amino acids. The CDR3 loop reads CASSLLGHTQETQYF. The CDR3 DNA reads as TGTGCCAGCAGCTTACTTGGACACACTCAAGAGACCCAGTACTTC.

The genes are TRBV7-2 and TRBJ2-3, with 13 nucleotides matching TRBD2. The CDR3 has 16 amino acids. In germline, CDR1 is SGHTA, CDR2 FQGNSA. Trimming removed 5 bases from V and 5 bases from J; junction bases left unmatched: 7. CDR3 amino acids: CASSTTSGRAIDTQYF. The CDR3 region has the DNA TGTGCCAGCAGCACCACTAGCGGGAGGGCCATAGATACGCAGTATTTT. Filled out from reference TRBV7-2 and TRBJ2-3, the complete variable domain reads GAGVSQSPSNKVTEKGKDVELRCDPISGHTALYWYRQSLGQGLEFLIYFQGNSAPDKSGLPSDRFSAERTGGSVSTLTIQRTQQEDSAVYLCASSTTSGRAIDTQYFGPGTRLTVL.

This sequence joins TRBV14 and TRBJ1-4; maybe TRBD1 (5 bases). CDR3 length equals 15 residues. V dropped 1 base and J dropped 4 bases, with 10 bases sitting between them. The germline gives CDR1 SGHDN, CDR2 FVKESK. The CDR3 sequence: CASSQVRGVNEKLFF. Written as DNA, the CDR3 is TGTGCCAGCAGCCAAGTGCGGGGGGTTAATGAAAAACTGTTTTTT.

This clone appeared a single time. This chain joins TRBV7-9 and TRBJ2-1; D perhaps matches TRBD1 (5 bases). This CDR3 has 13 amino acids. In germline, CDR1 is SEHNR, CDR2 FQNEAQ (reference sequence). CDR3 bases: TGTGGGGTCAGGGAAAATTCCTACAATGAGCAGTTCTTC. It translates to CGVRENSYNEQFF. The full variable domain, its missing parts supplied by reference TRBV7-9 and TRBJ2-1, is DTGVSQNPRHKITKRGQNVTFRCDPISEHNRLYWYRQTLGQGPEFLTYFQNEAQLEKSRLLSDRFSAERPKGSFSTLEIQRTEQGDSAMYLCGVRENSYNEQFFGPGTRLTVL.

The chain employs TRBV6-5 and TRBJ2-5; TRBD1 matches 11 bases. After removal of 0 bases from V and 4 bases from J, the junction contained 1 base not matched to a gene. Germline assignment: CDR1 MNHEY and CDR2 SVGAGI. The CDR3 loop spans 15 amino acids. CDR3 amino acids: CASSYSDRGRETQYF. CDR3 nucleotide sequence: TGTGCCAGCAGTTACTCGGACAGGGGGCGAGAGACCCAGTACTTC.

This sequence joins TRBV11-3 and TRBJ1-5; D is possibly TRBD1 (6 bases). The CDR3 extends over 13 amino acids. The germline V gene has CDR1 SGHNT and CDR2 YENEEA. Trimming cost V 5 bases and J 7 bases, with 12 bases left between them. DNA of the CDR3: TGTGCCAGCAGCCACAGGGTCGGACAGCCCCAGCATTTT. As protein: CASSHRVGQPQHF.

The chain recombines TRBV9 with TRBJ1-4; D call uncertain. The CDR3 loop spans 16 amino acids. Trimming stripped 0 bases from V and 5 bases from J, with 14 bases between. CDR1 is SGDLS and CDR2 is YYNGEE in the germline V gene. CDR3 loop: CASSVGWQDRNEKLFF. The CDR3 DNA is TGTGCCAGCAGCGTAGGGTGGCAGGATCGGAATGAAAAACTGTTTTTT.

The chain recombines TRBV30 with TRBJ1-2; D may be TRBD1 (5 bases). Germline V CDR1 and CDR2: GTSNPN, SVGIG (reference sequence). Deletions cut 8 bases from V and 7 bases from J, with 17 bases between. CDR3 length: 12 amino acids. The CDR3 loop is CARFRQGTGYTF. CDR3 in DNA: TGTGCCCGGTTTCGCCAGGGAACTGGCTACACCTTC.

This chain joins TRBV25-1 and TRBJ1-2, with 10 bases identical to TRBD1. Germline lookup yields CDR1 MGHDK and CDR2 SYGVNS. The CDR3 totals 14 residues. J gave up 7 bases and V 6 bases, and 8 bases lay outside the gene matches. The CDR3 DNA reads TGTGCCAGCAGCTTGGGGACAGGGGACTCTGGCTACACCTTC. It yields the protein CASSLGTGDSGYTF.

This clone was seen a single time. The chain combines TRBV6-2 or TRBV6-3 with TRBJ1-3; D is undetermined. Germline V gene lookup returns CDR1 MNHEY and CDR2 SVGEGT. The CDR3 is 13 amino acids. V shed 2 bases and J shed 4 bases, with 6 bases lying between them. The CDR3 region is CASSYAAGNTIYF. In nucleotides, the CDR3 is TGTGCCAGCAGTTACGCAGCGGGAAACACCATATATTTT.